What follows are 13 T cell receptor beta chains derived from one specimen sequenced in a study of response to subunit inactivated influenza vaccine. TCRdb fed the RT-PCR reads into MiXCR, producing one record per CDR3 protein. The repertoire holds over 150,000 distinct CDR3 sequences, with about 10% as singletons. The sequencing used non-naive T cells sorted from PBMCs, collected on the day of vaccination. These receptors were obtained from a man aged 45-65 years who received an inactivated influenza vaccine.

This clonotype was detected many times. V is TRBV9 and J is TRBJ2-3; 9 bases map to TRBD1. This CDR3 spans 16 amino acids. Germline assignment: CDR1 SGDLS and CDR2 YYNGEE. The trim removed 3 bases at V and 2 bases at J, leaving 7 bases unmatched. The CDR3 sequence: CASSALQGAFTDTQYF. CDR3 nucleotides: TGTGCCAGCAGCGCTTTACAGGGGGCCTTCACAGATACGCAGTATTTT.

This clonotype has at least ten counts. This chain's CDR3 is CASSILRTRNNEQFF. The DNA for the CDR3 is TGTGCCAGTAGTATTCTCCGGACACGGAACAATGAGCAGTTCTTC. The chain is built from TRBV19 and TRBJ2-1, with D perhaps matching TRBD1 (5 bases). The V gene lost 3 bases and the J gene lost 5 bases, with 14 bases spanning the gap. CDR1 and CDR2 from the germline V gene are LNHDA and SQIVND (reference sequence). The CDR3 has 15 residues.

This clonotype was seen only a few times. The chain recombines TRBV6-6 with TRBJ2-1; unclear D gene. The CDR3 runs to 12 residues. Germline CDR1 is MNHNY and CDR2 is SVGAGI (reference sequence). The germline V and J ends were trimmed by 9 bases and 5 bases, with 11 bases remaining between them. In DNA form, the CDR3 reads TGTGCCAGTTGCCAGCGTCACAATGAGCAGTTCTTC. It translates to CASCQRHNEQFF.

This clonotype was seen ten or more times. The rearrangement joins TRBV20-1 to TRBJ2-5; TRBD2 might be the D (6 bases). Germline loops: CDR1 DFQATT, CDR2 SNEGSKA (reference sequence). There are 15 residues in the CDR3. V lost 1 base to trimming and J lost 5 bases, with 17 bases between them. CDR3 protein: CSARVGPPGRETQYF. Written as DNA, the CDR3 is TGCAGTGCTAGAGTTGGACCCCCGGGGAGGGAGACCCAGTACTTC.

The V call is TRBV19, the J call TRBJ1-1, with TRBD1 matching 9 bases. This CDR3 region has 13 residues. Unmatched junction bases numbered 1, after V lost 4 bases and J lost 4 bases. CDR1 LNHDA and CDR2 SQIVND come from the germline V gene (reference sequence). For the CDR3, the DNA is TGTGCCAGTAGTACGACAGGGGGCACTGAAGCTTTCTTT. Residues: CASSTTGGTEAFF.

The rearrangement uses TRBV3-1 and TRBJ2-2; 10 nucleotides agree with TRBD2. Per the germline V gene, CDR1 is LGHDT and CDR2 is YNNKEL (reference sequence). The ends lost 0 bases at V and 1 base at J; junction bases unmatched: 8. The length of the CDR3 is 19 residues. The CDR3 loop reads CASSQDALAGGLNTGELFF. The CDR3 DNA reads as TGTGCCAGCAGCCAAGATGCGTTAGCGGGGGGCTTGAACACCGGGGAGCTGTTTTTT.

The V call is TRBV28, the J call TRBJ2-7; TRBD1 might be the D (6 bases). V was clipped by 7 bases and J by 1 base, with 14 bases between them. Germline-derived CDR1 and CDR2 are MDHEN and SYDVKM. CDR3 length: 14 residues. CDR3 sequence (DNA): TGTGCCAGCACTAGGTGGGGGCTATCCTACGAGCAGTACTTC. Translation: CASTRWGLSYEQYF.

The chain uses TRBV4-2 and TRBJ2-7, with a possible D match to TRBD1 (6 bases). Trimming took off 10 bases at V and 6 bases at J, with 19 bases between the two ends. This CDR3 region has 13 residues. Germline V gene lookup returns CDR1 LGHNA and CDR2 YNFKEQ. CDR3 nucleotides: TGTGCCATGGGCCACAGGGTCCCCTGCGAGCAGTACTTC. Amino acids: CAMGHRVPCEQYF.

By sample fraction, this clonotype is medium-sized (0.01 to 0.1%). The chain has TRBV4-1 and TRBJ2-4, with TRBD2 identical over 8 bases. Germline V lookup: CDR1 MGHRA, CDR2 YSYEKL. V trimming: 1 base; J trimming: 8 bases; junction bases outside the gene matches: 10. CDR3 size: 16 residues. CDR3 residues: CASSQGSLTSDDIQYF. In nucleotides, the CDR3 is TGCGCCAGCAGCCAAGGTTCTCTGACTAGCGACGACATTCAGTACTTC.

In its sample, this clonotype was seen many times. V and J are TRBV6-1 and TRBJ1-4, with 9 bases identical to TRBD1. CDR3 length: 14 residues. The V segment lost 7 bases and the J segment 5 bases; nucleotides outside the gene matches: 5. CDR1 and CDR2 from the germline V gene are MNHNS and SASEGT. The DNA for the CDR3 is TGTGCCAGCACCTGGGACAGGGAGAATGAAAAACTGTTTTTT. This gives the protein CASTWDRENEKLFF.

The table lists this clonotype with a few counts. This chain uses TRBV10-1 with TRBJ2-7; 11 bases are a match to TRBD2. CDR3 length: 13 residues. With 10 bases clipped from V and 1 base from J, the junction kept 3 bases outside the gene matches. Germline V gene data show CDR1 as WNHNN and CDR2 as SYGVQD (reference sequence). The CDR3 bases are TGCGCCACCTCTAGCGGGGGGTCCTACGAGCAGTACTTC. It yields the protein CATSSGGSYEQYF.

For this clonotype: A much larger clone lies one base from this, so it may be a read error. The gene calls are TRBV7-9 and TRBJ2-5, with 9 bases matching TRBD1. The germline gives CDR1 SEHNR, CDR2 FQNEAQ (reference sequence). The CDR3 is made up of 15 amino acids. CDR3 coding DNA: TGTGCCAGCAGCTTTACCGGGACAGGGTTTCAGACCAAGTACTTC. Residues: CASSFTGTGFQTKYF.

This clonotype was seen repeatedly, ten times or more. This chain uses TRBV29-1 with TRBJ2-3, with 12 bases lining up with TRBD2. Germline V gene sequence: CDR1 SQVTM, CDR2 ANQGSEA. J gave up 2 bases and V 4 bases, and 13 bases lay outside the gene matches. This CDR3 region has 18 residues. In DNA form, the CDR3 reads TGCAGCGTTGTTAGGGGGAGCGGACTAGCGGGGCCCACAGATACGCAGTATTTT. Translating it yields CSVVRGSGLAGPTDTQYF.